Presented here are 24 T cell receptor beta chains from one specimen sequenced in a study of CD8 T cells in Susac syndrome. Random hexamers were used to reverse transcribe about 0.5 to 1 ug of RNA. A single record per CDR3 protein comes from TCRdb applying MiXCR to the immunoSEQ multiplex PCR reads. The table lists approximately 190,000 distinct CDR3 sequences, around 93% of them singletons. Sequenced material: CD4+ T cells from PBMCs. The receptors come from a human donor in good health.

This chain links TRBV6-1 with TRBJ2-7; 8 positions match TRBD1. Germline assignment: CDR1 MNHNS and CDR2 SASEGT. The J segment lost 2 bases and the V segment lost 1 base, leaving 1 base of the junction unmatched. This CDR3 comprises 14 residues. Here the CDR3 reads CASSEGTGPYEQYF. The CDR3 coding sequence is TGTGCCAGCAGTGAAGGGACAGGGCCCTACGAGCAGTACTTC.

CDR3: CASSKDGTGLKQFF. The CDR3 nucleotides read TGTGCCAGCAGCAAGGATGGGACAGGGCTGAAGCAGTTCTTC. The chain has TRBV6-2 or TRBV6-3 and TRBJ2-1, with 9 bases matching TRBD1. Germline CDR1 reads MNHEY; CDR2 reads SVGEGT. The CDR3 has 14 residues. After removal of 6 bases from V and 11 bases from J, the junction contained 11 bases not matched to a gene.

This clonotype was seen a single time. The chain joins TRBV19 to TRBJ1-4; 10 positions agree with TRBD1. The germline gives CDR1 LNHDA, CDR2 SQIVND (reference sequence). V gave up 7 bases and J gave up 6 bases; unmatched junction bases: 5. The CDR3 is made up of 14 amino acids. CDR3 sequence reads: CASNSGTGDEKLFF. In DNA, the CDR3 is TGTGCCAGTAACTCGGGGACAGGGGATGAAAAACTGTTTTTT.

This chain's CDR3 is CASSYSTGGGNQPQHF. CDR3 coding DNA: TGTGCCAGCAGTTACTCGACAGGGGGCGGCAATCAGCCCCAGCATTTT. This chain joins TRBV6-6 and TRBJ1-5, with 10 positions matching TRBD1. With 0 bases clipped from V and 2 bases from J, the junction kept 1 base outside the gene matches. CDR3 length equals 16 residues. The germline gives CDR1 MNHNY, CDR2 SVGAGI (reference sequence).

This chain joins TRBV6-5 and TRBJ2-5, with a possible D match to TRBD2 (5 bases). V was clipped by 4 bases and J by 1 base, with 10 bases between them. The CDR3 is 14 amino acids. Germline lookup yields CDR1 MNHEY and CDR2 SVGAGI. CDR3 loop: CASSSQEVQETQYF. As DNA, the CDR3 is TGTGCCAGCAGTTCTCAGGAGGTCCAAGAGACCCAGTACTTC.

The CDR3 DNA is TGCAGTGCTAGTAGGACAGGGGGCTTCGAGCAGTACGTC. It specifies CSASRTGGFEQYV. The gene calls are TRBV20-1 and TRBJ2-7, with 11 positions matching TRBD1. CDR1 is DFQATT and CDR2 is SNEGSKA in the germline V gene (reference sequence). CDR3 size: 13 residues. The V and J ends lost 3 bases and 6 bases, in that order; junction bases with no gene match: 4.

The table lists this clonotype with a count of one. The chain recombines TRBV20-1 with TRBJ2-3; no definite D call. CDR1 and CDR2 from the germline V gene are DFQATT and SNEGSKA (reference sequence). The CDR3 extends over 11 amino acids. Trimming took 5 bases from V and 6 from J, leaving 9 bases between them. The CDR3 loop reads CSAGLVDTQYF. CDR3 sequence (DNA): TGCAGTGCTGGCCTCGTGGATACGCAGTATTTT.

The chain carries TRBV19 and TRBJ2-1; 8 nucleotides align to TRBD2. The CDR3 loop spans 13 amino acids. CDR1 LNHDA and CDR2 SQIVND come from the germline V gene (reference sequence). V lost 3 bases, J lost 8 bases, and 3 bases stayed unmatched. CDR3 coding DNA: TGTGCCAGTAGTATTAGCGGGGTAGATGAGCAGTTCTTC. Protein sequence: CASSISGVDEQFF. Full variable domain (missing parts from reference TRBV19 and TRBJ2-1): DGGITQSPKYLFRKEGQNVTLSCEQNLNHDAMYWYRQDPGQGLRLIYYSQIVNDFQKGDIAEGYSVSREKKESFPLTVTSAQKNPTAFYLCASSISGVDEQFFGPGTRLTVL.

CDR3 region: CASSQGAGGANVLTF. DNA of the CDR3: TGTGCCAGCAGTCAGGGGGCGGGAGGGGCCAACGTCCTGACTTTC. The chain links TRBV12-3 or TRBV12-4 to TRBJ2-6, with TRBD1 matching 8 bases. This CDR3 is 15 amino acids long. V trimming: 5 bases; J trimming: 4 bases; junction bases outside the gene matches: 4.

This CDR3 is CASSIDMMGNQPQHF. The CDR3 DNA reads as TGTGCCAGTAGTATAGATATGATGGGCAATCAGCCCCAGCATTTT. The chain combines TRBV19 with TRBJ1-5; D unclear. This CDR3 spans 15 amino acids. From germline, CDR1 is LNHDA and CDR2 SQIVND (reference sequence). Trimming removed 0 bases at V and 2 bases at J, with 8 bases between.

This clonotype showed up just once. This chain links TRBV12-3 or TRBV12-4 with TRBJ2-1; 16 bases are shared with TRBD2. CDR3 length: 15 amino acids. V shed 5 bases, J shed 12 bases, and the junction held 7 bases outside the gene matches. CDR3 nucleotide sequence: TGTGCCAGCAGTCTTGGGACTAGCGGGGGGGCCTGGCAGTTCTTC. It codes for CASSLGTSGGAWQFF.

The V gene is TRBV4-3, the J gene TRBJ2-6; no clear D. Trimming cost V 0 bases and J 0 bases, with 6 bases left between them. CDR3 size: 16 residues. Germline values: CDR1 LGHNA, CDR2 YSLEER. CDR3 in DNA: TGCGCCAGCAGCCAAGATAAGGGCTCTGGGGCCAACGTCCTGACTTTC. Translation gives CASSQDKGSGANVLTF.

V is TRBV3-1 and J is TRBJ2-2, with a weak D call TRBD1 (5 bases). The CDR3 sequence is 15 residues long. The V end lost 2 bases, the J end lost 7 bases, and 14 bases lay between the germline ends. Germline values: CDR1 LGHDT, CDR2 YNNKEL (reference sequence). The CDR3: CASSQPIRVDGELFF. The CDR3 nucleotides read TGTGCCAGCAGCCAACCTATCAGGGTGGACGGGGAGCTGTTTTTT. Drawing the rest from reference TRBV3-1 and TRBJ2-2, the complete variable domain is DTAVSQTPKYLVTQMGNDKSIKCEQNLGHDTMYWYKQDSKKFLKIMFSYNNKELIINETVPNRFSPKSPDKAHLNLHINSLELGDSAVYFCASSQPIRVDGELFFGEGSRLTVL.

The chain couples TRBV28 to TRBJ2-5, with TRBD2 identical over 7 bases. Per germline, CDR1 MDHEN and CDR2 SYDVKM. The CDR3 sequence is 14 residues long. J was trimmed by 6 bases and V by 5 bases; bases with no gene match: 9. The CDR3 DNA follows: TGTGCCAGCAGTGGTGGAGGACTAGGCAAGACCCAGTACTTC. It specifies CASSGGGLGKTQYF.

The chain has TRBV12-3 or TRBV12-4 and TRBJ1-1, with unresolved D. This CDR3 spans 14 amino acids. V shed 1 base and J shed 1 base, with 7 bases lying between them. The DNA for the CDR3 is TGTGCCAGCAGTTTAGGACTCTCGAACACTGAAGCTTTCTTT. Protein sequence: CASSLGLSNTEAFF.

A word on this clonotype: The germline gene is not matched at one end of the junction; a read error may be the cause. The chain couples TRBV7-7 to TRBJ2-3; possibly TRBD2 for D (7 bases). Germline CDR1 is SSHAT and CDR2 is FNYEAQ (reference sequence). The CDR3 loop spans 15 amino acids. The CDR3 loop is CASSLGGGLADTQYF. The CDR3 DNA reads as TGTGCTAGCAGCTTAGGGGGGGGCCTCGCAGATACGCAGTATTTT.

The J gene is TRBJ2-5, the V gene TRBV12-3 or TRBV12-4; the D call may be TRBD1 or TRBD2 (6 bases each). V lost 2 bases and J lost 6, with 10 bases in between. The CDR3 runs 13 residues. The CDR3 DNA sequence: TGTGCCAGCAGTTTACAGGGGAGGCAGACCCAGTACTTC. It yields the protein CASSLQGRQTQYF.

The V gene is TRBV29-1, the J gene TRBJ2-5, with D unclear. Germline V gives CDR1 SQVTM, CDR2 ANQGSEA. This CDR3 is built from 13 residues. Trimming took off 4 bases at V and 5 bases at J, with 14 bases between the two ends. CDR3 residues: CSVVPSLGETQYF. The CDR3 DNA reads TGCAGCGTTGTACCGAGCCTCGGGGAGACCCAGTACTTC.

In DNA form, the CDR3 reads TGCAGCGTAGGGATGTCGATGAGAAACACCATATATTTT. Protein: CSVGMSMRNTIYF. The chain carries TRBV29-1 and TRBJ1-3; D is ambiguous. Trimming removed 6 bases at V and 5 bases at J, with 14 bases between. The CDR3 has 13 residues. The germline V gene has CDR1 SQVTM and CDR2 ANQGSEA.

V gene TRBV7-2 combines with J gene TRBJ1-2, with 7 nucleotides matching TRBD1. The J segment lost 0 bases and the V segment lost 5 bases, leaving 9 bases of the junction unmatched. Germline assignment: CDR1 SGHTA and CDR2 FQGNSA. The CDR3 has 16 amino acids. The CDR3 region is CASSPGGANSNYGYTF. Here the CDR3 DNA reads TGTGCCAGCAGCCCAGGGGGGGCCAACTCTAACTATGGCTACACCTTC.

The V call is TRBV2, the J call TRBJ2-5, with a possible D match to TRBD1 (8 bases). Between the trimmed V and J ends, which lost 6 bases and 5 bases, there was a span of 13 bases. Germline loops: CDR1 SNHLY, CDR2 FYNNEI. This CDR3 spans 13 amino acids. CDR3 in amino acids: CASSRGREETQYF. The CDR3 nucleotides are TGTGCCAGCAGCAGGGGGCGGGAGGAGACCCAGTACTTC.

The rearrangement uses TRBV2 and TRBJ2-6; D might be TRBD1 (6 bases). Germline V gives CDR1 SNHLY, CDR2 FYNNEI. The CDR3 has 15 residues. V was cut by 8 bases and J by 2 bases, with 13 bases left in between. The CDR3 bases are TGTGCCAGCGAAAACAGGGTGGCTGGGGCCAACGTCCTGACTTTC. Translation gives CASENRVAGANVLTF.

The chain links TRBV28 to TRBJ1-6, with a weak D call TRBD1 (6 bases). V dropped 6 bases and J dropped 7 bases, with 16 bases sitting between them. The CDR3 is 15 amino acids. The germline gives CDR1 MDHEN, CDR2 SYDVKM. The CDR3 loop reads CASSTGWGPNSPLHF. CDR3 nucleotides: TGTGCCAGCAGCACCGGGTGGGGGCCGAATTCACCCCTCCACTTT.

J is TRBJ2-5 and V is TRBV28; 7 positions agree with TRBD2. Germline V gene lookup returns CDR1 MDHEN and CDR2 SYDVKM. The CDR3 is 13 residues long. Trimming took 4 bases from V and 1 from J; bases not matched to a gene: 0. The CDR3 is CASSSGGQETQYF. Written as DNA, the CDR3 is TGTGCCAGCAGTTCGGGGGGCCAAGAGACCCAGTACTTC.